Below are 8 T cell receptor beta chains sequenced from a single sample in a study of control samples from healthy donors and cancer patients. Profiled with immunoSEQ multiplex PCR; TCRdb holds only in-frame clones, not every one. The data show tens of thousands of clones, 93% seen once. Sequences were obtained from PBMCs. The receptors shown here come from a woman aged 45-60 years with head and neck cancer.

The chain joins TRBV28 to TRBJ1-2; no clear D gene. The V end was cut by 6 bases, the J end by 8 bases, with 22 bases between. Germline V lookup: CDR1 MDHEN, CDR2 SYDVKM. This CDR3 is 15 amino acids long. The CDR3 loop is CASSSGIRPRSGYTF. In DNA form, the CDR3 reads TGTGCCAGCAGCTCCGGTATTAGACCCCGGTCGGGCTACACCTTC.

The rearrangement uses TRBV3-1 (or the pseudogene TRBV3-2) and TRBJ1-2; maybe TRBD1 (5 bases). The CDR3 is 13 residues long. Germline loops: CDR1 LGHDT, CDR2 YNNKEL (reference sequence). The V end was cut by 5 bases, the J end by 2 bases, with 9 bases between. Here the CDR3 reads CASSFRANYGYTF. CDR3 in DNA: TGTGCCAGCAGCTTCAGGGCGAACTATGGCTACACCTTC.

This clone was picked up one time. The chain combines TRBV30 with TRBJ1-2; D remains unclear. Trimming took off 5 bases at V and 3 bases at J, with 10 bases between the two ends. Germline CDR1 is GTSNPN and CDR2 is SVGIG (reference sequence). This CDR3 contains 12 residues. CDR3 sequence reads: CAWEEGDYGYTF. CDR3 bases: TGTGCCTGGGAGGAAGGCGACTATGGCTACACCTTC. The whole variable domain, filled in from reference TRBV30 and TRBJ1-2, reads SQTIHQWPATLVQPVGSPLSLECTVEGTSNPNLYWYRQAAGRGLQLLFYSVGIGQISSEVPQNLSASRPQDRQFILSSKKLLLSDSGFYLCAWEEGDYGYTFGSGTRLTVV.

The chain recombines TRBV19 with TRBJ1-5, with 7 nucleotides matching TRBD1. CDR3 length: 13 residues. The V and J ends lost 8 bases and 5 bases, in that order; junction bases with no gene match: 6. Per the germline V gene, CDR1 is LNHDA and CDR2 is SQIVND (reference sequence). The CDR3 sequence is CASLGQLHQPQHF. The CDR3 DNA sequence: TGTGCCAGTTTGGGACAGCTTCATCAGCCCCAGCATTTT.

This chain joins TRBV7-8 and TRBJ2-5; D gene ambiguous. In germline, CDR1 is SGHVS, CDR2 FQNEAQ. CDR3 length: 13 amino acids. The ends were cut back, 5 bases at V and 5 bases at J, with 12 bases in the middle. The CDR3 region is CASSAPSRETQYF. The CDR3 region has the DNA TGTGCCAGCAGCGCCCCGTCGAGGGAGACCCAGTACTTC. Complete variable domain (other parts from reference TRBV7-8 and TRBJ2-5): GAGVSQSPRYKVAKRGQDVALRCDPISGHVSLFWYQQALGQGPEFLTYFQNEAQLDKSGLPSDRFFAERPEGSVSTLKIQRTQQEDSAVYLCASSAPSRETQYFGPGTRLLVL.

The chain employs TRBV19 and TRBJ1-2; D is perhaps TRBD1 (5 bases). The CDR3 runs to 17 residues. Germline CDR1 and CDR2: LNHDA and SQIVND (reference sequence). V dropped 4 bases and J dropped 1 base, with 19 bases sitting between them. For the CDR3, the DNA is TGTGCCAGTAGTACACTCCTGAGGGACGGCGGTAACTATGGCTACACCTTC. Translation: CASSTLLRDGGNYGYTF. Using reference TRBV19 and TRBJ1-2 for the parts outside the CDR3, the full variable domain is DGGITQSPKYLFRKEGQNVTLSCEQNLNHDAMYWYRQDPGQGLRLIYYSQIVNDFQKGDIAEGYSVSREKKESFPLTVTSAQKNPTAFYLCASSTLLRDGGNYGYTFGSGTRLTVV.

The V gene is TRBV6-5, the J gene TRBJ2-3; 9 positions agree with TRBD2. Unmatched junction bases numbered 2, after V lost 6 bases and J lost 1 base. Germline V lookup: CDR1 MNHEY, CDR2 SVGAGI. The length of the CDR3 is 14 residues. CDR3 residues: CASRIAGGTDTQYF. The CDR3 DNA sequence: TGTGCCAGCAGAATAGCGGGAGGCACAGATACGCAGTATTTT.

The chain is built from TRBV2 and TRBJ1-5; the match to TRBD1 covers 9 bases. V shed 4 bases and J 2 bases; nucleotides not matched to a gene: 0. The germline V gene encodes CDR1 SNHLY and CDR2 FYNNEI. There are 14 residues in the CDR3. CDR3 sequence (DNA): TGTGCCAGCAGTGGGGACAGGGGCAATCAGCCCCAGCATTTT. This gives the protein CASSGDRGNQPQHF.